The rows below give T cell receptor beta chains drawn from one sample of a study of T-cell reconstitution after alpha-beta-depleted transplantation in children. TCRdb recomputed calls from the PCR reads with MiXCR, one row per CDR3 protein. The table records 780,000 or so distinct CDR3 sequences, roughly 16% of them present only once. Sequencing used PBMCs, mostly from graft donor cells, obtained 360 days after TCRalphabeta/CD19-depleted stem cell transplant. The receptors come from a male patient under 18 who had a stem cell transplant for acute lymphoblastic leukemia, so the T cells may come from the graft donor. The CDR3 runs from the conserved cysteine through the conserved F or W. D genes are given only for firm matches. Clone size, where shown, is once, few, many, or a class for clones that have expanded.

v_call	d_call	j_call	clone_size	cdr3_nt	cdr3_aa
TRBV7-9	-	TRBJ1-3	-	TGTGCCAGCAGCTCCTTGGAACGCCTTCGACAGTTCTCTGGAAACACCATATATTTT	CASSSLERLRQFSGNTIYF
TRBV29-1	TRBD2	TRBJ2-1	-	TGCAGCGTTGAGGGCCATAGCGGGAGGGTTAACAATGAGCAGTTCTTC	CSVEGHSGRVNNEQFF
TRBV12-3/TRBV12-4	-	TRBJ1-6	-	TGTGCCAGCAGCACCGTCTCTAATTCACCCCTCCACTTT	CASSTVSNSPLHF
TRBV7-9	-	TRBJ2-1	-	TGTGCCAGCAGCTCTAGCATATCTGATGAGCAGTTCTTC	CASSSSISDEQFF
TRBV12-3/TRBV12-4	-	TRBJ1-1	many	TGTGCCGGTGCCGTGAACACTGAAGCTTTCTTT	CAGAVNTEAFF
TRBV3-1	-	TRBJ1-1	once	TGTGCCACCAGCCAAGCCGGCCTTCTGAACACTGAAGCTTTCTTT	CATSQAGLLNTEAFF
TRBV9	TRBD1	TRBJ2-3	-	TGTGCCAGCAGCGCCTTAATGGACAGGGGTCTCACAGATACGCAGTATTTT	CASSALMDRGLTDTQYF
TRBV25-1	-	TRBJ2-5	many	TGTGCCAGCAGTGTTTCCAGGGGACCACAAGAGACCCAGTACTTC	CASSVSRGPQETQYF
TRBV11-3	-	TRBJ2-7	few	TGTGCCAGCAGCTTAGGACCGCTAGCGAGGGAGCAGTACTTC	CASSLGPLAREQYF
TRBV12-3/TRBV12-4	TRBD2	TRBJ2-2	-	TGTGCCAGCAGTTTACGTCCGGGACTAGTTAACACCGGGGAGCTGTTTTTT	CASSLRPGLVNTGELFF
TRBV11-2	TRBD2	TRBJ2-7	-	TGTGCCAGCAGCTTAGTAACCGCGGTAGCGGGATCGGCCTACGAGCAGTACTTC	CASSLVTAVAGSAYEQYF
TRBV12-3/TRBV12-4	-	TRBJ2-5	-	TGTGCCAGCAGTTTAACAAACAGCGAAGGCGAGACCCAGTACTTC	CASSLTNSEGETQYF
TRBV29-1	-	TRBJ2-4	-	TGCAGCGTTGAACACGGGACGGCCGAAAAAAAACTAGCCAAAAACATTCAGTACTTC	CSVEHGTAEKKLAKNIQYF
TRBV6-2/TRBV6-3	TRBD2	TRBJ2-1	-	TGTGCCAGCAGTTACTCGACCGGACTAGCGGGAGGGTTCGATGAGCAGTTCTTC	CASSYSTGLAGGFDEQFF
TRBV10-3	-	TRBJ1-2	few	TGTGCCAACTTCCCCCAATGGGCCCCCGTTAGAGGCTATGGCTACACCTTC	CANFPQWAPVRGYGYTF
TRBV20-1	-	TRBJ2-1	-	TGCAGTGCTAGGGTGAACTTTCTCAATGAGCAGTTCTTC	CSARVNFLNEQFF
TRBV12-3/TRBV12-4	TRBD1	TRBJ2-4	-	TGTGCCAGCAGCCCGACAGGGTCGAAAATAAACATTCAGTACTTC	CASSPTGSKINIQYF
TRBV5-1	-	TRBJ1-1	few	TGCGCCAGCAGCTTGTATGGAAGGGAGAACACTGAAGCTTTCTTT	CASSLYGRENTEAFF
TRBV2	TRBD2	TRBJ2-1	few	TGTGCCAGCGACAGCGGGAGCTCCTACAATGAGCAGTTCTTC	CASDSGSSYNEQFF
TRBV29-1	-	TRBJ1-5	few	TGCAGCGTTGGACAGTCGAATCAGCCCCAGCATTTT	CSVGQSNQPQHF
TRBV25-1	TRBD1	TRBJ2-7	few	TGTGCCAGCAGTGAATCTGGCAGGGGGCCACTCTACGAGCAGTACTTC	CASSESGRGPLYEQYF
TRBV6-5	TRBD1	TRBJ2-7	many	TGTGCCAGCAGTTATCTCTACAGGGGCCGGAGCTCCTACGAGCAGTACTTC	CASSYLYRGRSSYEQYF
TRBV11-1	TRBD2	TRBJ2-5	few	TGTGCCAGCAGCTTAGGTCTAGCGGGAGTGGTGTACCAAGAGACCCAGTACTTC	CASSLGLAGVVYQETQYF
TRBV9	-	TRBJ2-1	-	TGTGCCAGCAGCGGGAGCGGGCTCGTCTCCTACAATGAGCAGTTCTTC	CASSGSGLVSYNEQFF
TRBV2	-	TRBJ2-4	few	TGTGCCAGCAGGCCCGGACTAGCCAAAAACATTCAGTACTTC	CASRPGLAKNIQYF
TRBV11-2	TRBD2	TRBJ2-1	few	TGTGCCAGCCGCCAACGAGGGACTAGCGGGAAGCGGTGGAATGAGCAGTTCTTC	CASRQRGTSGKRWNEQFF
TRBV7-3	-	TRBJ2-1	many	TGTGCCAGCAGCCTTGGACCATACAATGAGCAGTTCTTC	CASSLGPYNEQFF
TRBV6-5	-	TRBJ2-5	few	TGTGCCAGCAGCTACAGCGGTTTGCAAGAGACCCAGTACTTC	CASSYSGLQETQYF
TRBV4-1	-	TRBJ2-7	few	TGCGCCAGCAGCCAAGGGGGACGGACGAGGAGCTCCTACGAGCAGTACTTC	CASSQGGRTRSSYEQYF
TRBV15	TRBD2	TRBJ2-3	many	TGTGCCACCAGCAGAATAGCGGGAGGGACAGATACGCAGTATTTT	CATSRIAGGTDTQYF
TRBV4-1	TRBD2	TRBJ2-1	-	TGTGCCAGGGGCCCCGGGACTAGCGGTGGAGATGAGCAGTTCTTC	CARGPGTSGGDEQFF
TRBV29-1	-	TRBJ1-6	many	TGCAGCGTTGAAAGGACTGCATATAATTCACCCCTCCACTTT	CSVERTAYNSPLHF
TRBV29-1	TRBD2	TRBJ2-1	few	TGCAGCGTTGAAGGGGGGGGGAGCTACAATGAGCAGTTCTTC	CSVEGGGSYNEQFF
TRBV20-1	TRBD2	TRBJ2-1	-	TGCAGTGCTAGAGCCAGCGGGAGAGGTAATGAGCAGTTCTTC	CSARASGRGNEQFF
TRBV12-3/TRBV12-4	-	TRBJ1-2	many	TGTGCCAGCAGCTTAACAGTGAGCTATGGCTACACCTTC	CASSLTVSYGYTF
TRBV20-1	-	TRBJ2-7	-	TGCAGTGCTAGCAGGGGCGAGCAGTACTTC	CSASRGEQYF
TRBV6-5	TRBD2	TRBJ2-5	many	TGTGCCAGCAGACGGACTAGCGGACCACAAGAGACCCAGTACTTC	CASRRTSGPQETQYF
TRBV6-2/TRBV6-3	TRBD2	TRBJ2-7	-	TGTGCCAGCAGTCCCCTCCGGGGAGGGTCCTACGAGCAGTACTTC	CASSPLRGGSYEQYF
TRBV12-3/TRBV12-4	-	TRBJ2-3	-	TGTGCCACCATAGCAGATACGCAGTATTTT	CATIADTQYF
TRBV12-3/TRBV12-4	TRBD1	TRBJ1-5	-	TGTGCCAGCAGTTTCGAGGGACAGGGAAGTCAGCCCCAGCATTTT	CASSFEGQGSQPQHF
TRBV6-5	TRBD1	TRBJ2-1	-	TGTGCCAGCAGTCACGGACAGGGGGCCTACAATGAGCAGTTCTTC	CASSHGQGAYNEQFF
TRBV5-1	-	TRBJ1-1	-	TGCGCCAGCAGCTTGGCCGGAGGGGGGGTCACTGAAGCTTTCTTT	CASSLAGGGVTEAFF
TRBV9	-	TRBJ2-3	few	TGTGCCAGCAGCGCCCGTCTAAGGACAGATACGCAGTATTTT	CASSARLRTDTQYF
TRBV12-3/TRBV12-4	TRBD1	TRBJ2-2	-	TGTGCCAGCAGTTTGAGCCCGGACAGGGGAGCCGGGGAGCTGTTTTTT	CASSLSPDRGAGELFF
TRBV6-2/TRBV6-3	-	TRBJ2-1	few	TGTGCCAGCCGAAACCCGGGACTTCCTAACAATGAGCAGTTCTTC	CASRNPGLPNNEQFF